This T cell receptor beta chain was documented in a study of T cell repertoires in cytomegalovirus infection. As for the study in general: Alongside well-studied HLA-B-restricted CMV epitopes, recently identified HLA-C-restricted CMV epitopes were also used. Regarding the study as a whole: Summed frequency of public TCR beta families distinguished CMV carriers with the relevant HLA. HLA-C-restricted CMV-specific TCR beta clonotypes prevailed in the ex vivo response.

TCRdb used MiXCR to reprocess the reads, holding one entry per CDR3 protein. This sample carries about 100,000 distinct CDR3 sequences, under 45% of them seen once, and the ten largest clones take around 74%. Germline V gene data show CDR1 as LNHDA and CDR2 as SQIVND (reference sequence). The V and J ends lost 3 bases and 5 bases, in that order; junction bases with no gene match: 3. The CDR3 is 15 amino acids. Concerning this clonotype: Antigen unknown.

This clonotype was sampled from a human donor in good health (CMV status not recorded). Some clones in this sample may be carry-over from other donors' samples. V is TRBV19 and J is TRBJ2-2; TRBD1 aligns across 10 bases. Here the sequenced sample was CD8+ T cells from cultured PBMCs, taken from culture after CMV antigen stimulation. This CDR3 reads CASSIGTGETGELFF. Here the CDR3 DNA reads TGTGCCAGTAGTATCGGGACAGGGGAGACCGGGGAGCTGTTTTTT. The full variable domain, with the rest looked up from reference TRBV19 and TRBJ2-2, is DGGITQSPKYLFRKEGQNVTLSCEQNLNHDAMYWYRQDPGQGLRLIYYSQIVNDFQKGDIAEGYSVSREKKESFPLTVTSAQKNPTAFYLCASSIGTGETGELFFGEGSRLTVL.